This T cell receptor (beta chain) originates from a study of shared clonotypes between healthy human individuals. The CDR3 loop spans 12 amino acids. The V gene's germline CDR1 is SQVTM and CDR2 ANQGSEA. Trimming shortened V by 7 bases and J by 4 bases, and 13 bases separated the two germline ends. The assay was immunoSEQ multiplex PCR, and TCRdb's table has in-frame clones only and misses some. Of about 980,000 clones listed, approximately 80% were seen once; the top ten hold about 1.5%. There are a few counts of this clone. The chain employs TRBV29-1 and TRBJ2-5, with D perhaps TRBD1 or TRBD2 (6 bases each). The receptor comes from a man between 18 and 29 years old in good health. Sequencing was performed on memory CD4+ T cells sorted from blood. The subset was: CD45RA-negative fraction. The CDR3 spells CSAQEGGETQYF. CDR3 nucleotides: TGCAGCGCACAGGAGGGGGGAGAGACCCAGTACTTC.